This entry is about one TCR beta chain. This sample stems from a study of blood T cell repertoires in COVID-19. Across the study: Sites in the United States, Italy and Spain provided acute and convalescent COVID-19 samples.

This CDR3 is 14 amino acids long. Germline V lookup: CDR1 SQVTM, CDR2 ANQGSEA. V shed 3 bases and J shed 1 base, with 10 bases lying between them. Per the original methods: Cell counts per sample came from amplifying reference gene primers. Only in-frame clones appear in the TCRdb table, and some are missing; sequencing was by immunoSEQ multiplex PCR. V and J calls and clone size are as listed in that table; D and trimming were resolved from the DNA. Of under 200,000 clones listed, more than 75% are singletons. In terms of age and location, participants ranged from roughly 18 to 95 years and lived in fewer than 30 US areas. Assignments of participants to cohorts depended upon their own reported clinical history.

The sample was PBMCs or T cells enriched from blood (not recorded which). This receptor was obtained from a man aged 35-49 years with acute COVID-19. The gene calls are TRBV29-1 and TRBJ2-1; possible D gene TRBD2, 6 bases. The CDR3 region is CSVDGGWSYNEQFF. The CDR3 DNA reads TGCAGCGTTGATGGAGGGTGGTCCTACAATGAGCAGTTCTTC.